Listed here are 28 T cell receptor beta chains from one sample, sequenced in a study of a mutant IDH1 vaccine in newly diagnosed glioma. Antigens for these TCRs are unknown. Documented time point: week 23, last vaccination. The study gave 300 ug of mutant IDH1 20-mer peptide per vaccine dose, with topical imiquimod. Measured with immunoSEQ multiplex PCR; TCRdb has only the in-frame clones, and not every one. The sample lists approximately 82,000 clones; approximately 89% were seen once. The material was PBMCs, obtained from a glioma patient whose treatment included an IDH1 peptide vaccine. These TCRs come from a woman in her 50s with glioma.

The V gene is TRBV27, the J gene TRBJ1-5; 7 bases agree with TRBD1. Germline CDR1 is MNHEY and CDR2 is SMNVEV (reference sequence). This CDR3 contains 15 residues. J was trimmed by 4 bases and V by 6 bases; bases with no gene match: 9. In DNA, the CDR3 is TGTGCCAGCAGCTCTGACAGGGCCCGGAATCAGCCCCAGCATTTT. Its protein is CASSSDRARNQPQHF.

The chain links TRBV19 to TRBJ2-1; 9 bases map to TRBD2. Germline lookup yields CDR1 LNHDA and CDR2 SQIVND (reference sequence). V lost 1 base to trimming and J lost 4 bases; unmatched junction nucleotides: 5. The CDR3 loop spans 16 amino acids. The CDR3 reads CASSIGGGRAYNEQFF. The CDR3 bases are TGTGCCAGTAGTATAGGAGGCGGGAGGGCATACAATGAGCAGTTCTTC.

In DNA, the CDR3 is TGTGCCAGCAGCCCCCCCCTAGGTAGCCGGGGGACAGATACGCAGTATTTT. Residues: CASSPPLGSRGTDTQYF. V and J are TRBV7-9 and TRBJ2-3, with D perhaps TRBD2 (6 bases). Germline V gene data show CDR1 as SEHNR and CDR2 as FQNEAQ (reference sequence). This CDR3 spans 17 amino acids. V dropped 5 bases and J dropped 3 bases, with 21 bases sitting between them. Complete variable domain (other parts from reference TRBV7-9 and TRBJ2-3): DTGVSQNPRHKITKRGQNVTFRCDPISEHNRLYWYRQTLGQGPEFLTYFQNEAQLEKSRLLSDRFSAERPKGSFSTLEIQRTEQGDSAMYLCASSPPLGSRGTDTQYFGPGTRLTVL.

This chain uses TRBV21-1 with TRBJ1-5; the table's D call TRBD1 went unverified against the DNA. TRBV21-1 is termed a pseudogene. This CDR3 comprises 16 residues. In DNA, the CDR3 is TGTGCCAGCAGCAACCCCGGTACAGGGGTCAATCAGCCCCAGCATTTT. As protein: CASSNPGTGVNQPQHF.

This clone was counted a few times. V usage is TRBV6-5 and J usage is TRBJ2-3; D gene uncertain. Germline assignment: CDR1 MNHEY and CDR2 SVGAGI. Trimming removed 2 bases at V and 4 bases at J, with 7 bases between. The CDR3 has 13 residues. Here the CDR3 reads CASSYPGADTQYF. In nucleotides, the CDR3 is TGTGCCAGCAGTTACCCTGGGGCAGATACGCAGTATTTT.

The genes are TRBV9 and TRBJ1-1; D gene uncertain. Trimming stripped 0 bases from V and 5 bases from J, with 17 bases between. The CDR3 extends over 16 amino acids. Germline CDR1 reads SGDLS; CDR2 reads YYNGEE. The CDR3 sequence is CASSVGQRPLSTEAFF. The CDR3 DNA reads TGTGCCAGCAGCGTAGGTCAAAGACCATTAAGTACTGAAGCTTTCTTT.

V and J are TRBV27 and TRBJ1-1; D is undetermined. Germline CDR1 MNHEY, CDR2 SMNVEV (reference sequence). Deletions cut 5 bases from V and 2 bases from J, with 12 bases between. The CDR3 contains 14 residues. The CDR3 region is CASSDRGVNTEAFF. The CDR3, as DNA: TGTGCCAGCAGTGATCGGGGAGTAAACACTGAAGCTTTCTTT.

The rearrangement uses TRBV7-8 and TRBJ2-7; 12 nucleotides match TRBD2. V dropped 6 bases and J dropped 3; count of bases not matched to a gene: 9. This CDR3 has 16 amino acids. Germline loops: CDR1 SGHVS, CDR2 FQNEAQ. CDR3 sequence (DNA): TGTGCCAGCAGTCTACTAGCGGGAGGCCCCTACTACGAGCAGTACTTC. Translating it yields CASSLLAGGPYYEQYF.

V is TRBV27 and J is TRBJ1-1; 8 nucleotides agree with TRBD1. Losses at the gene ends were 4 bases for V and 4 bases for J; bases not matched to a gene: 8. The CDR3 is made up of 15 amino acids. Germline V gives CDR1 MNHEY, CDR2 SMNVEV (reference sequence). This CDR3 is CASSSRQGKSTEAFF. The DNA of the CDR3 is TGTGCCAGCAGTTCCAGACAGGGGAAGAGCACTGAAGCTTTCTTT.

The chain couples TRBV9 to TRBJ2-7; D gene unclear. The germline V gene has CDR1 SGDLS and CDR2 YYNGEE. The CDR3 spans 15 residues. V lost 4 bases, J lost 0 bases, and 14 bases lay in between. The CDR3 nucleotides are TGTGCCAGCAGCTCCGGTTGGCGCCACTCCTACGAGCAGTACTTC. Its translation is CASSSGWRHSYEQYF.

The genes are TRBV9 and TRBJ2-7, with a possible D match to TRBD2 (7 bases). V was pared by 4 bases and J by 2 bases, with 13 bases between. Germline values: CDR1 SGDLS, CDR2 YYNGEE. This CDR3 contains 14 residues. The CDR3 loop is CASSQGGGAYEQYF. For the CDR3, the DNA is TGTGCCAGCAGCCAAGGGGGGGGAGCCTACGAGCAGTACTTC.

The genes are TRBV7-9 and TRBJ1-1; no clear D gene. The CDR3 extends over 13 amino acids. Per germline, CDR1 SEHNR and CDR2 FQNEAQ (reference sequence). With 1 base removed from V and 9 bases from J, the gap between germline ends came to 12 bases. CDR3 coding DNA: TGTGCCAGCAGCTTAGGAGAAGGAGACCAAGCTTTCTTT. It codes for CASSLGEGDQAFF.

The J gene is TRBJ1-5, the V gene TRBV11-2, with D possibly matching TRBD1 (5 bases). V lost 3 bases to trimming and J lost 0 bases, with 9 bases between them. CDR3 size: 15 residues. CDR1 and CDR2 (germline): SGHAT, FQNNGV. The CDR3 DNA follows: TGTGCCAGCAGCTTGGGACCGGTTAGCAATCAGCCCCAGCATTTT. It specifies CASSLGPVSNQPQHF.

This chain uses TRBV10-1 with TRBJ2-1, with TRBD2 matching over 14 bases. This CDR3 comprises 16 residues. The V gene's germline CDR1 is WNHNN and CDR2 SYGVQD (reference sequence). Losses at the gene ends were 3 bases for V and 9 bases for J; bases not matched to a gene: 7. The chain's CDR3 is CASSDPWTSGRTEQFF. In DNA form, the CDR3 reads TGCGCCAGCAGTGATCCATGGACTAGCGGGAGGACTGAGCAGTTCTTC.

The genes are TRBV19 and TRBJ1-4; possible D gene TRBD1, 5 bases. CDR3 size: 14 residues. With 8 bases removed from V and 4 bases from J, the gap between germline ends came to 14 bases. The germline V gene encodes CDR1 LNHDA and CDR2 SQIVND (reference sequence). The CDR3 loop is CASRGGAGNEKLFF. The CDR3 DNA sequence: TGTGCCAGTCGTGGCGGGGCTGGTAATGAAAAACTGTTTTTT.

The chain uses TRBV19 and TRBJ1-5, with D hard to call. The V and J ends lost 4 bases and 3 bases respectively, with 4 bases between them. The CDR3 length is 12 residues. Germline CDR1 reads LNHDA; CDR2 reads SQIVND (reference sequence). The CDR3 DNA reads as TGTGCCAGTAGTAAGACCAATCAGCCCCAGCATTTT. It yields the protein CASSKTNQPQHF.

The chain carries TRBV28 and TRBJ2-1; 7 nucleotides agree with TRBD2. Germline lookup yields CDR1 MDHEN and CDR2 SYDVKM. J gave up 10 bases and V 4 bases, and 13 bases lay outside the gene matches. This CDR3 comprises 15 residues. CDR3 sequence reads: CASSSFGGDLGEQFF. CDR3 in DNA: TGTGCCAGCAGTTCGTTTGGGGGGGATTTAGGCGAGCAGTTCTTC.

The chain carries TRBV14 and TRBJ2-7, with D perhaps matching TRBD2 (6 bases). Germline CDR1 is SGHDN and CDR2 is FVKESK. The length of the CDR3 is 15 residues. The V end was cut by 3 bases, the J end by 3 bases, with 15 bases between. The CDR3 spells CASSQGTWVGYEQYF. CDR3 nucleotide sequence: TGTGCCAGCAGCCAGGGGACTTGGGTCGGCTACGAGCAGTACTTC. The full variable domain, with the rest looked up from reference TRBV14 and TRBJ2-7, is EAGVTQFPSHSVIEKGQTVTLRCDPISGHDNLYWYRRVMGKEIKFLLHFVKESKQDESGMPNNRFLAERTGGTYSTLKVQPAELEDSGVYFCASSQGTWVGYEQYFGPGTRLTVT.

The chain joins TRBV5-1 to TRBJ2-5; 10 positions agree with TRBD1. CDR1 is SGHRS, CDR2 YFSETQ, per germline. V was clipped by 4 bases and J by 5 bases; unmatched bases: 5. The CDR3 has 14 amino acids. The CDR3 region is CASSGGTGEETQYF. The DNA for the CDR3 is TGCGCCAGCAGCGGGGGGACAGGGGAGGAGACCCAGTACTTC. The full variable domain, completed using reference TRBV5-1 and TRBJ2-5, is KAGVTQTPRYLIKTRGQQVTLSCSPISGHRSVSWYQQTPGQGLQFLFEYFSETQRNKGNFPGRFSGRQFSNSRSEMNVSTLELGDSALYLCASSGGTGEETQYFGPGTRLLVL.

The chain recombines TRBV27 with TRBJ2-7; 11 positions agree with TRBD1. The junction had 11 bases not matched to a gene; V was cut back by 3 bases and J by 7 bases. This CDR3 has 16 amino acids. The germline V gene has CDR1 MNHEY and CDR2 SMNVEV (reference sequence). The CDR3 region is CASSFSFGQGAREQYF. The CDR3 nucleotides read TGTGCCAGCAGTTTCTCATTTGGACAGGGGGCGCGGGAGCAGTACTTC.

This chain connects TRBV7-3 to TRBJ1-1; D ambiguous. This CDR3 is built from 15 residues. V was shortened by 2 bases and J by 0 bases, with 10 bases between the two germline ends. Germline V gene data show CDR1 as SGHTA and CDR2 as FQGTGA. The CDR3 DNA is TGTGCCAGCAGCTTATCTGGGGAGATGAACACTGAAGCTTTCTTT. Residues: CASSLSGEMNTEAFF.

The chain links TRBV29-1 to TRBJ2-4, with TRBD2 identical over 7 bases. Trimming removed 7 bases from V and 3 bases from J; junction bases left unmatched: 6. The germline CDR1 and CDR2 sequences are SQVTM and ANQGSEA. This CDR3 spans 13 amino acids. CDR3 region: CSGGGDGKNIQYF. Here the CDR3 DNA reads TGCAGCGGTGGGGGGGACGGCAAAAACATTCAGTACTTC.

The gene calls are TRBV7-9 and TRBJ2-1, with a possible D match to TRBD1 (5 bases). Germline V lookup: CDR1 SEHNR, CDR2 FQNEAQ (reference sequence). With 5 bases removed from V and 5 bases from J, the gap between germline ends came to 13 bases. CDR3 length equals 14 residues. The CDR3 nucleotides read TGTGCCAGCAGCCCCTTTGCCAGGGACAATGAGCAGTTCTTC. It translates to CASSPFARDNEQFF.

This chain joins TRBV19 and TRBJ2-5; D possibly matches TRBD1 or TRBD2 (5 bases each). CDR1 and CDR2 (germline): LNHDA, SQIVND (reference sequence). The CDR3 has 13 amino acids. Trimming removed 3 bases at V and 1 base at J, with 6 bases between. CDR3 sequence reads: CASSMGTQETQYF. The CDR3 DNA sequence: TGTGCCAGTAGTATGGGGACCCAAGAGACCCAGTACTTC.

The chain carries TRBV10-1 and TRBJ2-7, with 7 bases lining up with TRBD1. CDR1 WNHNN and CDR2 SYGVQD come from the germline V gene (reference sequence). The CDR3 sequence is 14 residues long. The trim removed 6 bases at V and 0 bases at J, leaving 5 bases unmatched. CDR3 coding DNA: TGCGCCAGCAGCCGGGACAGCAGCTCCTACGAGCAGTACTTC. The encoded protein is CASSRDSSSYEQYF.

The rearrangement joins TRBV5-1 to TRBJ2-7; D remains ambiguous. Germline V gene lookup returns CDR1 SGHRS and CDR2 YFSETQ. CDR3 length equals 13 residues. V gave up 7 bases and J gave up 2 bases, with 13 bases separating them. In DNA form, the CDR3 reads TGCGCCAGCCGACGATGGGGTACCTACGAGCAGTACTTC. It specifies CASRRWGTYEQYF.

The genes are TRBV6-6 and TRBJ2-7, with 10 bases that match TRBD1. The CDR3 consists of 14 residues. Germline CDR1 reads MNHNY; CDR2 reads SVGAGI (reference sequence). V dropped 8 bases and J dropped 3; count of bases not matched to a gene: 7. CDR3 region: CASGPGDRGYEQYF. CDR3 coding DNA: TGTGCCAGCGGTCCTGGGGACAGGGGCTACGAGCAGTACTTC.

The chain has TRBV11-2 and TRBJ2-5; D ambiguous. V was shortened by 7 bases and J by 5 bases, with 20 bases between the two germline ends. The CDR3 has 15 residues. Germline assignment: CDR1 SGHAT and CDR2 FQNNGV. In DNA, the CDR3 is TGTGCCAGCACCCCTGGACCGATCTTGGGGGAGACCCAGTACTTC. Protein: CASTPGPILGETQYF. The entire variable domain, with the rest obtained from reference TRBV11-2 and TRBJ2-5, is as follows: EAGVAQSPRYKIIEKRQSVAFWCNPISGHATLYWYQQILGQGPKLLIQFQNNGVVDDSQLPKDRFSAERLKGVDSTLKIQPAKLEDSAVYLCASTPGPILGETQYFGPGTRLLVL.